The T cell receptor beta chain under discussion was sequenced for a study of CD8 T cells in ankylosing spondylitis (dated by TCRdb to 2015 to 2018). Regarding the complete study: The study set out to find disease-linked TCR variants by profiling T cell receptor beta repertoires in ankylosing spondylitis patients and healthy donors. The whole study cohort included over a hundred healthy donors and around 24 ankylosing spondylitis patients. Peripheral blood was sampled, and synovial fluid was also collected from ankylosing spondylitis patients. General conclusions and limits of the study: The disease-linked clones were reported to be significantly enriched in matched synovial fluid samples from ankylosing spondylitis patients. Some motif variants were previously reported in synovial fluid and blood of reactive arthritis patients, suggesting common disease-initiation mechanisms. In peripheral blood, the disease-linked clones were found at relatively low frequencies and had a CD8+ phenotype. Blood from ankylosing spondylitis patients appeared to be characterized by a TCR beta motif composed of under 10 highly homologous amino acid variants.

A note on this clonotype: Its antigen is not yet known. No base quality information exists; no much larger clone differs at one position.

Instrument used: Illumina HiSeq 2500. Quantitative 5'-RACE with molecular barcodes was used to prepare TCR beta libraries. The paper's data handling went like this. A new computational method based on a probabilistic model of VDJ rearrangement was used to identify disease-linked TCR variants. TCRdb handled the public reads itself, with Q25 trimming in fastp and clone calling in MiXCR, and kept productive beta chains. Each CDR3 protein gets just one entry, which takes the most common genes and DNA from the rows behind it. TCRdb, rather than the study authors, made the V and J calls. Recorded for this sample are just over 300,000 distinct CDR3 sequences; roughly 20% of them occurred a single time. The ten largest clones take up about 3.7% of the sample. The CDR3, cysteine through phenylalanine, is 15 amino acids long. The only DNA kept is the CDR3, 45 bases in frame from the first base. CDR1 SGHRS and CDR2 YFSETQ are derived from the germline V gene. V is cut by 5 bases and J by 2 bases, and the space between the germline ends is 14 bases.

Sequencing was done on a sample of blood, either unsorted or a sorted T cell fraction (not recorded which). The chain joins TRBV5-1 to TRBJ2-1, with a tentative D gene TRBD1 over 5 matching bases. This sequence originates from a female donor with ankylosing spondylitis or in good health (not recorded which). The CDR3 loop reads CASRLGDSPYNEQFF. The DNA is TGCGCCAGCAGACTTGGTGACAGCCCCTACAATGAGCAGTTCTTC.